Described below is a single T cell receptor (beta chain) sequence and its context. Its target is unknown. V lost 4 bases to trimming and J lost 2 bases, with 9 bases between them. Germline V gene data show CDR1 as MDHEN and CDR2 as SYDVKM. The CDR3 has 14 residues. The record originates from a study of beta chain features in type 1 diabetes. Whole-study findings and limits: A potential influence of HLA type upon TCRB rearrangement remained unresolved herein. TCRB CDR3s from Type 1 diabetes patients were moderately but significantly shorter in all four CD4+ subsets. Patients' naive, central memory and regulatory TCRB repertoires appeared more alike than those of healthy donors.

cDNA synthesis used the whole RNA isolate, giving expressed TCRB sequences. This table comes from immunoSEQ multiplex PCR, and its TCRdb copy is limited to in-frame clones, with some not included. The sample lists under 350,000 clones, roughly an eighth seen once, with under 0.02% in the top ten. The receptor was isolated from a man aged 25-45 years with type 1 diabetes. Sequenced: naive CD4+ T cells from blood. The chain has TRBV28 and TRBJ2-1, with D perhaps TRBD2 (5 bases). In nucleotides, the CDR3 is TGTGCCAGCAGTTCCCAAGCGGCCTACAATGAGCAGTTCTTC. Protein: CASSSQAAYNEQFF. Full variable domain (outside the CDR3, taken from reference TRBV28 and TRBJ2-1): DVKVTQSSRYLVKRTGEKVFLECVQDMDHENMFWYRQDPGLGLRLIYFSYDVKMKEKGDIPEGYSVSREKKERFSLILESASTNQTSMYLCASSSQAAYNEQFFGPGTRLTVL.